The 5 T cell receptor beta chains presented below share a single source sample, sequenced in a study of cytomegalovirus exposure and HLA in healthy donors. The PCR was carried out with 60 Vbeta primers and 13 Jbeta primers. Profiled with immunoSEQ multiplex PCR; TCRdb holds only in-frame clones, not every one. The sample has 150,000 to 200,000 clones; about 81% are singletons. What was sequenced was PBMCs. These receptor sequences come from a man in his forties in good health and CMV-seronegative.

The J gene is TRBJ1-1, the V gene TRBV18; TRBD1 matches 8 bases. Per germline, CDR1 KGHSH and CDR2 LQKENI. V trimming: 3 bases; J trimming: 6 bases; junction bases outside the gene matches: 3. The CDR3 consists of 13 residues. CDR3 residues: CASSPLRGPEAFF. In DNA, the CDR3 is TGTGCCAGCTCACCGCTCAGGGGGCCTGAAGCTTTCTTT.

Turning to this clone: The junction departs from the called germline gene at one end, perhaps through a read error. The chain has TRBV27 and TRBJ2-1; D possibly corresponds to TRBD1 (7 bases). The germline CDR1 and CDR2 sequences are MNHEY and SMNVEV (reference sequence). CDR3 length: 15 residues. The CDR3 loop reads CASSPTGGGYDEQFF. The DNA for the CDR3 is TGTGCCAGCAGCCCAACAGGAGGGGGCTACGATGAGCAGTTCTTC.

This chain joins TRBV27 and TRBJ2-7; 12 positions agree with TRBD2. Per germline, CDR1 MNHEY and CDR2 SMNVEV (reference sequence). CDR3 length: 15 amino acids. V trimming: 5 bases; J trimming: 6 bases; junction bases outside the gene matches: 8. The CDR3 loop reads CASSKLAGGRTEQYF. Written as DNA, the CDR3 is TGTGCCAGCAGTAAACTAGCGGGAGGAAGGACCGAGCAGTACTTC.

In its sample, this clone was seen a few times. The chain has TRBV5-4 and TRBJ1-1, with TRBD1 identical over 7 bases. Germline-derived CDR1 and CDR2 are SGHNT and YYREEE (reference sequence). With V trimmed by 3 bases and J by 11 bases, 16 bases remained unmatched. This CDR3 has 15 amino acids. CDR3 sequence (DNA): TGTGCCAGCAGCTCTAGGGACGGGACAGTCGGAGCCGCTTTCTTT. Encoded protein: CASSSRDGTVGAAFF.

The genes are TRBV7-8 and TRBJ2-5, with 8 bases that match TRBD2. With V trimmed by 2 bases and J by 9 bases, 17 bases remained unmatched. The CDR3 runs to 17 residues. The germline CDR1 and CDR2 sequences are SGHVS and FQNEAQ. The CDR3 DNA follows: TGTGCCAGCAGCTTAATCATAGGCGGGGGGCCCAGGGCGGCCCAGTACTTC. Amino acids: CASSLIIGGGPRAAQYF.